This TCR beta chain stems from a study of blood T cell repertoires in COVID-19. CDR1 is MNHEY and CDR2 is SVGAGI in the germline V gene. This CDR3 region has 13 residues. V shed 6 bases and J 6 bases; nucleotides not matched to a gene: 5. Only in-frame clones appear in the TCRdb table, and some are missing; sequencing was by immunoSEQ multiplex PCR. The data hold around 190,000 clones, with roughly 79% observed a single time. This TCR came from a woman between 35 and 50 years old with COVID-19, enrolled during active disease. This sequence joins TRBV6-5 and TRBJ1-2; 9 positions match TRBD1. The sample taken for sequencing was peripheral blood. CDR3 sequence: CASRSGQGHGYTF. The CDR3, as DNA: TGTGCCAGCAGATCCGGACAGGGGCATGGCTACACCTTC.